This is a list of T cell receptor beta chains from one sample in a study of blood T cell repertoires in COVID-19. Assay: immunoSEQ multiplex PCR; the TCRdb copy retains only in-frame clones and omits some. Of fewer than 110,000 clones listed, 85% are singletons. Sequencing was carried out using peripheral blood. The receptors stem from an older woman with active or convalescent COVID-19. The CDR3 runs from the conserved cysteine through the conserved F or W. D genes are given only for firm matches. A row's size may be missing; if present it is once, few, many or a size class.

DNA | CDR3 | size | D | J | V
TGTGCCGGGTCCTACAGGGTGGACGGCAATGAGCAGTTCTTC | CAGSYRVDGNEQFF | NA | NA | TRBJ2-1 | TRBV2
TGCGCCAGCAGCAGCGGGACACAGAACACTGAAGCTTTCTTT | CASSSGTQNTEAFF | NA | NA | TRBJ1-1 | TRBV5-1
TGTGCCTGGAGTGGGGGACTACACCAAGAGACCCAGTACTTC | CAWSGGLHQETQYF | NA | TRBD2 | TRBJ2-5 | TRBV30
TGTGCCAGCAGTGACGAGCGGAGCTCCTACAATGAGCAGTTCTTC | CASSDERSSYNEQFF | NA | NA | TRBJ2-1 | TRBV2
TGTGCCAGTAGGAGGACCCTAGCGGGAGGAAACATTCAGTACTTC | CASRRTLAGGNIQYF | once | TRBD2 | TRBJ2-4 | TRBV19
TGTGCCAGCAGTTGGACTAGCGGTCCCTACGAGCAGTACTTC | CASSWTSGPYEQYF | NA | TRBD2 | TRBJ2-7 | TRBV6-2/TRBV6-3
TGTGCCAGCAGAACCCTCGGACAGTCCTACGAGCAGTACTTC | CASRTLGQSYEQYF | NA | NA | TRBJ2-7 | TRBV6-6
TGTGCCAGCAGTTTTCTAGATACGGAGACCCAGTACTTC | CASSFLDTETQYF | NA | NA | TRBJ2-5 | TRBV27
TGTGCCAGCACAGGGTACGATGAGCAGTTCTTC | CASTGYDEQFF | once | NA | TRBJ2-1 | TRBV3-1/TRBV3-2
TGTGCCAGCAGCCCCAAAGCCAGCGGCGTCTACAATGAGCAGTTCTTC | CASSPKASGVYNEQFF | NA | NA | TRBJ2-1 | TRBV7-8
TGCGCCAGCAGCTTACTTAGCGGCCAAGAGACCCAGTACTTC | CASSLLSGQETQYF | NA | NA | TRBJ2-5 | TRBV5-1
TGTGCCAGCAAGGACCGGGGGAGCTCCTACAATGAGCAGTTCTTC | CASKDRGSSYNEQFF | NA | NA | TRBJ2-1 | TRBV7-9
TGTGCCAGCAGCTTTTCGGGGGGGCCCGAGACCCAGTACTTC | CASSFSGGPETQYF | NA | TRBD2 | TRBJ2-5 | TRBV7-2
TGTGCCAGCAGCCAGGGCGCCCTAGCGGTACCCGACACAGATACGCAGTATTTT | CASSQGALAVPDTDTQYF | NA | TRBD2 | TRBJ2-3 | TRBV5-4
TGTGCCAGCAGTGCCCGCGGGGCAGGAGAGACAGATACGCAGTATTTT | CASSARGAGETDTQYF | NA | NA | TRBJ2-3 | TRBV2
TGTGCCAGCTCACAGGAGACAGGGAGACTAGGCTCGGAGGGCTACACCTTC | CASSQETGRLGSEGYTF | NA | TRBD1 | TRBJ1-2 | TRBV18
TGTGCCAGCAGGTCAGGGGACCGTGAGCAGTTCTTC | CASRSGDREQFF | NA | NA | TRBJ2-1 | TRBV6-5
TGTGCCAGCAGCTCGGGGGAGACAGTTTTCTATGGCTACACCTTC | CASSSGETVFYGYTF | NA | NA | TRBJ1-2 | TRBV7-2
TGCGCCAGCAAGGCGGGAGGGGCGCAAACTGAAGCTTTCTTT | CASKAGGAQTEAFF | once | NA | TRBJ1-1 | TRBV5-1
TGTGCCAGCAGGCCCAGCACTATGAACACTGAAGCTTTCTTT | CASRPSTMNTEAFF | NA | NA | TRBJ1-1 | TRBV5-4
TGTGCCAGCAGTTCCCCTCCCCCGGGTGAGCAGTTCTTC | CASSSPPPGEQFF | NA | NA | TRBJ2-1 | TRBV6-5
TGTGCCAGCAGCTTTGGGTTCAGGGATGAGCAGTTCTTC | CASSFGFRDEQFF | NA | NA | TRBJ2-1 | TRBV5-6